These 3 T cell receptor beta chains share one sample of origin, sequenced in a study of blood T cell repertoires in COVID-19 (dated by TCRdb to about 2020). The library was generated by the immunoSEQ multiplex PCR assay. Here the immuneACCESS table is served through TCRdb, limited to in-frame sequences with V and J called. Missing clones are a known gap in these copies; in checked studies unresolved V genes cover under half, and the rest lacks a known reason. Present in this sample are 150,000 to 160,000 clones, 83% of which were seen just once. Of the sample, about an eighth is held by the ten largest clones. The sequencing sample was made of peripheral blood. The receptors shown here come from a woman aged 55 to 70 with COVID-19, enrolled during active disease.

The chain has TRBV7-3 and TRBJ2-3; 9 bases line up with TRBD1. The ends lost 5 bases at V and 3 bases at J; junction bases unmatched: 12. The germline gives CDR1 SGHTA, CDR2 FQGTGA. The CDR3 is 17 residues long. In nucleotides, the CDR3 is TGTGCCAGCAGCCCCCTAACCGGGACAGGGAGTACAGATACGCAGTATTTT. Protein: CASSPLTGTGSTDTQYF. Together with reference TRBV7-3 and TRBJ2-3, the CDR3 gives the full variable domain: GAGVSQTPSNKVTEKGKYVELRCDPISGHTALYWYRQSLGQGPEFLIYFQGTGAADDSGLPNDRFFAVRPEGSVSTLKIQRTERGDSAVYLCASSPLTGTGSTDTQYFGPGTRLTVL.

V is TRBV30 and J is TRBJ1-6; unclear D gene. With 4 bases removed from V and 7 bases from J, the gap between germline ends came to 11 bases. The CDR3 runs 13 residues. The germline CDR1 and CDR2 sequences are GTSNPN and SVGIG (reference sequence). This CDR3 is CAWKDYTNSPLHF. For the CDR3, the DNA is TGTGCCTGGAAGGACTATACAAATTCACCCCTCCACTTT.

This clone was recorded once. V usage is TRBV19 and J usage is TRBJ1-5; 8 nucleotides agree with TRBD1. The CDR3 contains 15 residues. CDR1 and CDR2 from the germline V gene are LNHDA and SQIVND (reference sequence). V lost 4 bases and J lost 2; bases outside the gene matches: 4. The CDR3 loop reads CASSTGQGGNQPQHF. In nucleotides, the CDR3 is TGTGCCAGTAGTACCGGACAGGGCGGCAATCAGCCCCAGCATTTT.